The 11 T cell receptor beta chains listed next were all sequenced from one sample in a study of blood T cell repertoires in COVID-19. The table came from immunoSEQ multiplex PCR; TCRdb's copy has only in-frame clones and leaves some out. The top ten hold roughly 13% of the sample, which has under 200,000 clones, approximately 88% seen once. The sequenced sample consisted of PBMCs or T cells enriched from blood (not recorded which). These TCRs come from a woman aged 60-75 years who had recovered from COVID-19.

The rearrangement links TRBV21-1 to TRBJ1-3; the table calls TRBD1, which could not be checked here. TRBV21-1 is flagged as a pseudogene. The CDR3 sequence is 17 residues long. DNA for the CDR3: TGTGCCAGCAGCATATTTCGAGAGTCAGGGGAAGGAAACACCATATATTTT. Residues: CASSIFRESGEGNTIYF.

The chain combines TRBV30 with TRBJ1-1; D call uncertain. The CDR3 contains 13 residues. The V end lost 0 bases, the J end lost 1 base, and 6 bases lay between the germline ends. Per germline, CDR1 GTSNPN and CDR2 SVGIG (reference sequence). This CDR3 reads CAWSVRENTEAFF. The CDR3 DNA reads as TGTGCCTGGAGTGTTCGGGAGAACACTGAAGCTTTCTTT.

The gene calls are TRBV3-1 (or the pseudogene TRBV3-2) and TRBJ2-3; 9 nucleotides line up with TRBD2. The CDR3 consists of 18 residues. CDR1 LGHDT and CDR2 YNNKEL come from the germline V gene (reference sequence). Trimming cost V 1 base and J 4 bases; bases outside gene matches: 12. The CDR3 region is CASSQVGVASGMADTQYF. The CDR3, as DNA: TGTGCCAGCAGCCAAGTGGGTGTCGCTAGCGGGATGGCAGATACGCAGTATTTT.

The chain uses TRBV28 and TRBJ2-1; 14 nucleotides match TRBD2. V was pared by 8 bases and J by 6 bases, with 3 bases of the junction left unmatched. This CDR3 region has 14 residues. The germline CDR1 and CDR2 sequences are MDHEN and SYDVKM. Here the CDR3 reads CASGTSGSSNEQFF. The CDR3 coding sequence is TGTGCCAGCGGGACTAGCGGGAGCTCCAATGAGCAGTTCTTC.

This chain links TRBV5-1 with TRBJ1-1, with 9 bases identical to TRBD1. The J segment lost 4 bases and the V segment lost 7 bases, leaving 11 bases of the junction unmatched. In germline, CDR1 is SGHRS, CDR2 YFSETQ. The CDR3 length is 15 residues. The CDR3 DNA sequence: TGCGCCAGCCAAGATCTACAGGGGGCGGGCACTGAAGCTTTCTTT. Translated: CASQDLQGAGTEAFF.

This chain uses TRBV5-1 with TRBJ1-1, with a possible D match to TRBD1 (6 bases). V was pared by 4 bases and J by 1 base, with 11 bases between. This CDR3 has 14 residues. In germline, CDR1 is SGHRS, CDR2 YFSETQ. CDR3 region: CASSAGQRNTEAFF. CDR3 nucleotide sequence: TGCGCCAGCAGCGCCGGACAGAGGAACACTGAAGCTTTCTTT.

The rearrangement uses TRBV5-3 and TRBJ1-1; maybe TRBD1 (5 bases). TRBV5-3 is an open reading frame whose function is uncertain. There are 13 residues in the CDR3. Deletions cut 0 bases from V and 6 bases from J, with 9 bases between. The CDR3 is CARSLVAGPEAFF. CDR3 sequence (DNA): TGTGCCAGAAGCTTGGTGGCGGGGCCTGAAGCTTTCTTT.

The chain links TRBV6-1 to TRBJ1-5; 8 bases agree with TRBD1. The CDR3 is 16 residues long. Per germline, CDR1 MNHNS and CDR2 SASEGT. J was trimmed by 2 bases and V by 4 bases; bases with no gene match: 7. DNA of the CDR3: TGTGCCAGCAGTGGAAAGGACAGGGTAGGCAATCAGCCCCAGCATTTT. Translation gives CASSGKDRVGNQPQHF.

This clone has a handful of counts. The chain recombines TRBV2 with TRBJ2-7, with TRBD2 identical over 8 bases. Germline V gives CDR1 SNHLY, CDR2 FYNNEI. V lost 1 base to trimming and J lost 0 bases; unmatched junction nucleotides: 2. The CDR3 has 15 residues. The CDR3 DNA reads TGTGCCAGCAGTGAAGGGCTAGCGGGCTCCTACGAGCAGTACTTC. Encoded protein: CASSEGLAGSYEQYF.

This clone turned up a few times. This chain connects TRBV3-1 (or the pseudogene TRBV3-2) to TRBJ1-1; a weak D match, TRBD1 (5 bases). CDR1 is LGHDT, CDR2 YNNKEL, per germline (reference sequence). The CDR3 runs to 13 residues. Trimming pared 4 bases from V and 3 bases from J, leaving 9 bases between. The CDR3 nucleotides are TGTGCCAGCAGCCGAAAAGGGGACACTGAAGCTTTCTTT. Protein: CASSRKGDTEAFF.

The rearrangement links TRBV19 to TRBJ1-4, with TRBD1 matching over 7 bases. V shed 7 bases, J shed 2 bases, and the junction held 10 bases outside the gene matches. Germline CDR1 LNHDA, CDR2 SQIVND (reference sequence). This CDR3 is built from 16 residues. CDR3 nucleotide sequence: TGTGCCAGTACCCTTACAGGGGTGGGTACTAATGAAAAACTGTTTTTT. Encoded protein: CASTLTGVGTNEKLFF.